In this sample, the clone carrying this TCR beta chain turned up once. This sample stems from a study of T cell changes during pregnancy in multiple sclerosis. Clones were read by immunoSEQ multiplex PCR, and TCRdb kept only the in-frame ones, dropping some. The table lists 45,000 to 60,000 clones, 93% of them singletons. The sequencing used peripheral blood, collected in the second trimester of pregnancy. The clonotype was recovered from a female donor with multiple sclerosis, enrolled in a pregnancy study.

CDR3 protein: CASSQDLQFSLAREFF. CDR3 nucleotides: TGCGCCAGCAGCCAAGATTTACAGTTCTCCCTAGCGCGCGAGTTCTTC. The chain carries TRBV4-1 and TRBJ2-1, with D perhaps matching TRBD2 (6 bases). The CDR3 spans 16 residues. The germline CDR1 and CDR2 sequences are MGHRA and YSYEKL. Trimming removed 0 bases from V and 14 bases from J, with 23 bases in between.